The 10 T cell receptor beta chains reported below all come from one sample, sequenced in a study of OX40 agonist ivuxolimab in advanced cancers. This table comes from immunoSEQ multiplex PCR, and its TCRdb copy is limited to in-frame clones, with some not included. The sample has tens of thousands of clones; roughly 84% are singletons. The sample here was CD4+ or CD8+ T cells sorted from blood, taken in a trial of the OX40 agonist ivuxolimab. These receptors all come from an adult with an advanced solid tumor such as melanoma, head and neck, liver or kidney cancer.

This clone has just one count. The chain combines TRBV29-1 with TRBJ2-3, with a weak D call TRBD2 (6 bases). Trimming left V 7 bases short and J 1 base short, with 15 bases between. The CDR3 has 14 amino acids. Germline assignment: CDR1 SQVTM and CDR2 ANQGSEA. CDR3 DNA sequence: TGCAGCGGATTGGGGGGTGGAGGCACAGATACGCAGTATTTT. Amino acid sequence: CSGLGGGGTDTQYF.

V usage is TRBV6-5 and J usage is TRBJ1-1, with D perhaps matching TRBD1 (6 bases). V was shortened by 6 bases and J by 3 bases, with 17 bases between the two germline ends. Germline CDR1 is MNHEY and CDR2 is SVGAGI. CDR3 length equals 15 residues. CDR3 sequence (DNA): TGTGCCAGCAGCCCTTTACAGGGAGCGCACACTGAAGCTTTCTTT. Amino acids: CASSPLQGAHTEAFF.

The gene calls are TRBV11-2 and TRBJ2-2, with a weak D call TRBD2 (6 bases). The germline V gene encodes CDR1 SGHAT and CDR2 FQNNGV. V lost 5 bases to trimming and J lost 4 bases, with 17 bases between them. The CDR3 sequence is 16 residues long. The CDR3 DNA follows: TGTGCCAGCAGCCAACGGGGGAGGCGATCCACCGGGGAGCTGTTTTTT. Amino acids: CASSQRGRRSTGELFF.

This chain joins TRBV9 and TRBJ2-6; perhaps D is TRBD1 or TRBD2 (5 bases each). V was cut by 5 bases and J by 0 bases, with 15 bases left in between. The CDR3 is made up of 17 amino acids. Germline V gene sequence: CDR1 SGDLS, CDR2 YYNGEE. CDR3 sequence: CASRGDSGNSGANVLTF. CDR3 DNA: TGTGCCAGCAGAGGGGATTCGGGGAACTCTGGGGCCAACGTCCTGACTTTC.

This clone was seen a single time. The V call is TRBV10-3, the J call TRBJ1-2, with D unresolved. CDR3 length: 15 amino acids. Germline-derived CDR1 and CDR2 are ENHRY and SYGVKD. Trimming pared 4 bases from V and 5 bases from J, leaving 17 bases between. The CDR3: CAISATDPSVYGYTF. CDR3 coding DNA: TGTGCCATCAGTGCAACAGACCCCTCGGTGTATGGCTACACCTTC.

This clone was picked up one time. The chain has TRBV18 and TRBJ2-1; D is perhaps TRBD1 (5 bases). Per germline, CDR1 KGHSH and CDR2 LQKENI. This CDR3 has 12 residues. Deletions cut 3 bases from V and 8 bases from J, with 8 bases between. DNA of the CDR3: TGTGCCAGCTCACCGTTAGGGGATGAGCAGTTCTTC. This gives the protein CASSPLGDEQFF.

The chain recombines TRBV6-5 with TRBJ2-7; TRBD1 agrees at 7 bases. After removal of 5 bases from V and 5 bases from J, the junction contained 9 bases not matched to a gene. The CDR3 is made up of 14 amino acids. Germline assignment: CDR1 MNHEY and CDR2 SVGAGI. For the CDR3, the DNA is TGTGCCAGCAGTCGTATACAGGGGCTCGACGAGCAGTACGTC. The encoded protein is CASSRIQGLDEQYV.

This chain joins TRBV2 and TRBJ1-2; D possibly corresponds to TRBD1 (6 bases). The CDR3 has 13 amino acids. With 6 bases removed from V and 4 bases from J, the gap between germline ends came to 12 bases. In germline, CDR1 is SNHLY, CDR2 FYNNEI. CDR3 in amino acids: CASSPQGTYGYTF. CDR3 in DNA: TGTGCCAGCAGCCCCCAGGGGACCTATGGCTACACCTTC.

The J gene is TRBJ1-5, the V gene TRBV10-3; D is uncertain. There are 12 residues in the CDR3. CDR1 ENHRY and CDR2 SYGVKD come from the germline V gene. V dropped 3 bases and J dropped 9 bases, with 9 bases sitting between them. The CDR3 region is CAISDPEGPQHF. CDR3 DNA sequence: TGTGCCATCAGTGATCCCGAGGGGCCCCAGCATTTT.

The chain joins TRBV4-3 to TRBJ2-5, with D possibly TRBD2 on 5 matching bases. Trimming pared 0 bases from V and 6 bases from J, leaving 23 bases between. The CDR3 consists of 18 residues. Germline V gene lookup returns CDR1 LGHNA and CDR2 YSLEER. DNA for the CDR3: TGCGCCAGCAGCCAAGAATACGGCAGGAGACGGGAAAGAAAGACCCAGTACTTC. This sequence encodes CASSQEYGRRRERKTQYF.